This T cell receptor beta chain was found in a study of blood T cell repertoires in COVID-19. Study at large: Collection of acute and convalescent COVID-19 samples took place in the United States, Italy and Spain. From T cells, B-cell-depleted T cells, or PBMCs came the material, which was cDNA or gDNA.

Original processing methods: Estimated nucleated cell counts came from reference gene primer amplification. TCRdb keeps only in-frame clones here, not all; method: immunoSEQ multiplex PCR. V and J calls and clone size are given by that table; D and trimming were obtained from the DNA. The sample yields 140,000 to 150,000 clones, around 78% seen once. Germline V gene data show CDR1 as WSHSY and CDR2 as SAAADI. CDR3 length: 12 residues. After removal of 10 bases from V and 2 bases from J, the junction contained 5 bases not matched to a gene. The sample comprised peripheral blood. V is TRBV10-2 and J is TRBJ2-7; the match to TRBD1 covers 7 bases. The clonotype originates from an older woman with acute or convalescent COVID-19. CDR3 DNA sequence: TGCGCCACCGGACAGGCCGCCTACGAGCAGTACTTC. Translating gives CATGQAAYEQYF.